The 14 T cell receptor beta chains below were found in one sample sequenced in a study of identical twins' blood T cells. TCRdb reanalysed the 5' RACE reads using MiXCR and keeps one entry per CDR3 protein. The sample has 350,000 to 450,000 distinct CDR3 sequences, roughly 30% seen once. The sequencing input was PBMCs. These TCRs come from a woman aged 18 to 49 in good health.

This clonotype has just a few counts. V is TRBV6-1 and J is TRBJ1-1; 7 bases match TRBD1. Germline V gene lookup returns CDR1 MNHNS and CDR2 SASEGT. The CDR3 is 14 residues long. V lost 4 bases to trimming and J lost 5 bases; unmatched junction nucleotides: 7. The CDR3 loop reads CASSVRQGGTEAFF. The CDR3 nucleotides are TGTGCCAGCAGTGTTAGACAGGGTGGGACTGAAGCTTTCTTT.

This clonotype turned up a few times. The V gene is TRBV7-2, the J gene TRBJ2-2; weak D call: TRBD2 (5 bases). Germline CDR1 is SGHTA and CDR2 is FQGNSA. The V gene lost 3 bases and the J gene lost 7 bases, with 6 bases spanning the gap. The CDR3 has 12 amino acids. The CDR3 reads CASSFTSGELFF. CDR3 nucleotide sequence: TGTGCCAGCAGCTTCACTAGCGGGGAGCTGTTTTTT.

This chain links TRBV20-1 with TRBJ2-1, with 7 bases lining up with TRBD2. The V gene's germline CDR1 is DFQATT and CDR2 SNEGSKA (reference sequence). The V segment lost 3 bases and the J segment 8 bases; nucleotides outside the gene matches: 16. The CDR3 runs to 16 residues. This CDR3 reads CSASDYGGTIHDEQFF. CDR3 DNA: TGCAGTGCTAGTGATTATGGGGGGACTATCCACGATGAGCAGTTCTTC.

The chain links TRBV2 to TRBJ1-5, with 10 bases aligning to TRBD1. Germline V gene sequence: CDR1 SNHLY, CDR2 FYNNEI. The V segment lost 8 bases and the J segment 6 bases; nucleotides outside the gene matches: 10. CDR3 length: 15 amino acids. The CDR3 bases are TGTGCCAGCGAATTAGGGACAGGGGAGAGTCAGCCCCAGCATTTT. Translated: CASELGTGESQPQHF.

The rearrangement joins TRBV20-1 to TRBJ2-5; the D is unclear. This CDR3 contains 13 residues. Germline CDR1 DFQATT, CDR2 SNEGSKA (reference sequence). Trimming shortened V by 1 base and J by 2 bases, and 8 bases separated the two germline ends. DNA of the CDR3: TGCAGTGCTAGAGCTGGCGCGCAAGAGACCCAGTACTTC. Protein sequence: CSARAGAQETQYF.

This clonotype was found many times. The chain couples TRBV27 to TRBJ1-1, with D unresolved. Trimming left V 6 bases short and J 6 bases short, with 14 bases between. The length of the CDR3 is 13 residues. Germline lookup yields CDR1 MNHEY and CDR2 SMNVEV (reference sequence). The CDR3 nucleotides read TGTGCCAGCAGCTCGATCCTTATGTCTGAAGCTTTCTTT. This encodes CASSSILMSEAFF.

This clonotype was seen only a few times. CDR3 coding DNA: TGCAGCGTTCCGGGGCGGGGGACTGAAGCTTTCTTT. It encodes CSVPGRGTEAFF. The chain combines TRBV29-1 with TRBJ1-1; D may be TRBD1 (5 bases). The V end lost 5 bases, the J end lost 5 bases, and 12 bases lay between the germline ends. The CDR3 runs 12 residues. Germline CDR1 and CDR2: SQVTM and ANQGSEA.

This clonotype has just a few counts. The chain combines TRBV12-3 or TRBV12-4 with TRBJ2-6; unclear D gene. V shed 4 bases and J shed 0 bases, with 13 bases lying between them. This CDR3 has 17 amino acids. The CDR3 coding sequence is TGTGCCAGCAGTTACTTCGGCTACTACTCTGGGGCCAACGTCCTGACTTTC. It encodes CASSYFGYYSGANVLTF.

This rearrangement joins TRBV5-1 to TRBJ2-3, with TRBD1 as a possible D gene (5 bases). Germline CDR1 SGHRS, CDR2 YFSETQ. Trimming removed 4 bases at V and 6 bases at J, with 15 bases between. CDR3 length equals 14 residues. The CDR3 reads CASSPKAGADTQYF. CDR3 nucleotide sequence: TGCGCCAGCAGCCCGAAGGCTGGGGCTGATACGCAGTATTTT.

Regarding this clonotype: Sequence at one end of the junction differs from germline and may be a read error. The chain recombines TRBV4-2 with TRBJ1-1; D remains unclear. CDR1 is LGHNA and CDR2 is YNFKEQ in the germline V gene. This CDR3 is built from 15 residues. The CDR3 bases are TGTGCCAGCAGTCAAGAGACTACGGAGGTTGCTGAAGCTTTCTTT. Translated, it gives CASSQETTEVAEAFF.

CDR3 in amino acids: CASSFTSVTTDTQYF. CDR3 bases: TGCGCCAGCAGCTTTACTAGCGTGACCACAGATACGCAGTATTTT. V gene TRBV5-1 combines with J gene TRBJ2-3; 7 bases are a match to TRBD2. The germline gives CDR1 SGHRS, CDR2 YFSETQ. The CDR3 runs to 15 residues. V gave up 2 bases and J gave up 2 bases; unmatched junction bases: 5.

The gene calls are TRBV5-1 and TRBJ2-1; D gene uncertain. V lost 3 bases and J 5 bases, leaving 6 bases between the germline ends. Germline V gene data show CDR1 as SGHRS and CDR2 as YFSETQ. The length of the CDR3 is 12 residues. CDR3 sequence: CASSYLDNEQFF. As DNA, the CDR3 is TGCGCCAGCAGCTACCTAGACAATGAGCAGTTCTTC.

The chain employs TRBV5-1 and TRBJ2-3, with D unresolved. Trimming took off 5 bases at V and 4 bases at J, with 5 bases between the two ends. The CDR3 covers 11 residues. Germline V gene data show CDR1 as SGHRS and CDR2 as YFSETQ. CDR3 loop: CASRVSDTQYF. CDR3 coding DNA: TGCGCCAGCAGAGTTTCAGATACGCAGTATTTT.

This clonotype was seen only once. A much larger clone differs from this one at a single base, so this may be a read error. The chain carries TRBV5-6 and TRBJ1-5; D is unclear. The assigned J gene may be wrong: the sequence end matches TRBJ2-3 better. Germline loops: CDR1 SGHDT, CDR2 YYEEEE. The CDR3 runs to 16 residues. The DNA for the CDR3 is TGTGCCAGCAGCTTACGTTTCGCGTCTCCCAATCAGCCCCAGTATTTT. This translates into CASSLRFASPNQPQYF.